This T cell receptor (beta chain) comes out of a study of CD8+ T cells in alopecia areata listed by TCRdb under 2018. Looking at the study overall: The treated patients, all with moderate-to-severe alopecia areata, were enrolled in an open-label pilot trial of oral tofacitinib given at 5 to 10 mg twice daily. Human TCRbeta sequencing covered scalp tissue and sorted CD4+ and CD8+ peripheral blood T cells from patchy and totalis/universalis alopecia areata patients and healthy controls. Scalp clonality was compared among normal scalp (n=4), patchy alopecia areata scalp (n=8), and alopecia totalis/universalis scalp (n=8). RNA came from the PAXgene miRNA kit for fixed scalp, the miRNeasy kit for PBMCs, and the RNeasy kit for mouse skin. Patients received tofacitinib for 6 to 18 months and were then followed off drug for 6 months to check for delayed response and recurrence. To study T cell clonal expansion in alopecia areata, the researchers applied high-throughput TCRbeta sequencing to both the C3H/HeJ mouse model and human patients. Patients on tofacitinib were biopsied at baseline and after 4 and 24 weeks of treatment, and several of the patients also had a later scalp biopsy. In treated patients, disease severity was measured using the SALT score, which gives the percentage of scalp surface area affected. immunoSEQ multiplex PCR using 35 Vbeta forward primers and 13 Jbeta reverse primers was used to amplify TCRbeta CDR3 regions.

The full study reports these points: Shared TCR sequences between patients were less evident than in mice, which may be partly attributable to HLA diversity in the patient population. Tofacitinib significantly decreased scalp clonality and the number of expanded CD8+ clones among the top 100 scalp clones. Scalp TCR repertoire analysis is complicated because resident alphabeta T cells in normal human skin are also sequenced, whereas mouse skin is dominated by gammadelta T cells. Many expanded lesional clones persisted in scalp and blood during tofacitinib treatment, which may partly explain relapse after stopping treatment. Because the treated cohort was small and had only one nonresponder, larger studies are needed to examine links between baseline CD8+ expansion and response. Compared with normal scalp, lesional scalp had higher clonality and more expanded CD8+ clones, particularly in alopecia totalis/universalis, a pattern that suggests antigenic drive.

Trimmed from V: 2 bases; trimmed from J: 1 base; junction bases lacking a gene match: 7. The CDR3, from cysteine to phenylalanine, totals 18 residues. Of the read, only the CDR3 DNA is kept; its 54 bases are in frame from base 1. CDR1 SGHNT and CDR2 YYREEE are derived from the germline V gene (reference sequence). With respect to this clone: The clone's antigen remains unknown. No much larger clone is present one base from it, and per-base qualities are unavailable.

In light of the paper, this sample's time point label describes: four to five weeks on oral tofacitinib. The treatment or condition label on this specimen signifies: oral pan-JAK inhibitor, 5-10 mg twice daily. Lesional scalp punch biopsies and peripheral blood were obtained from alopecia areata patients. PBMCs were isolated by density centrifugation and stained for CD3, CD4 and CD8, after which CD4+ and CD8+ T cells were sorted on a FACSAria. Libraries came from the immunoSEQ multiplex PCR assay. RNA was extracted from all samples and reverse transcribed into cDNA, which served as template for TCR sequencing. SuperScript III was used for first-strand cDNA synthesis, primed with a 2:1 mix of oligo-dT and random hexamers. A synthetic immune receptor repertoire was used to measure amplification bias, and any remaining bias was corrected computationally. In the source study's methods: Raw reads were preprocessed for error removal, and CDR3 was defined according to IMGT conventions as running from the conserved cysteine to phenylalanine. Clonality was calculated as 1 minus Shannon entropy normalized by log2 of the number of productive unique TCRs. CD4 or CD8 identity of scalp clones was inferred by cross-referencing scalp TCRbeta sequences with sorted blood CD4 and CD8 repertoires. TCRdb obtained this table from immuneACCESS and retained in-frame rearrangements with V and J assigned. These tables miss some clones; where compared with another copy, unresolved V genes account for less than half of the shortfall, and the remainder is unexplained. That table is the source of V, J and clone size, and D and trimming were worked out from the DNA. This sample has over 85,000 clones in its table, and 50% to 75% of those were observed once. The leading ten clones occupy around 15% of the sample.

This sequence was found in a human donor with alopecia areata. The source material was CD8+ T cells sorted from blood, sampled at week 4, from a patient treated with tofacitinib. The chain is encoded by TRBV5-4 joined to TRBJ2-6, and 9 junctional nucleotides match TRBD1. CDR3 reads: CASSFPGTGTSGANVLTF. The nucleotide sequence is TGTGCCAGCAGCTTCCCCGGGACAGGGACATCTGGGGCCAACGTCCTGACTTTC.